Each of the 32 T cell receptor beta chains below was sequenced from the same sample in a study of blood T cell repertoires in COVID-19. Sequencing was performed with immunoSEQ multiplex PCR; in TCRdb, only in-frame clones are kept and a portion is missing. The sample shows just over 650,000 clones, 85% to 90% of them seen only once. The sequencing sample was made of peripheral blood. These receptor sequences come from a woman between 18 and 29 years old with acute or convalescent COVID-19.

V usage is TRBV7-9 and J usage is TRBJ1-1; D may be TRBD1 (5 bases). The CDR3 is 16 amino acids. Germline V gene data show CDR1 as SEHNR and CDR2 as FQNEAQ (reference sequence). V lost 1 base, J lost 4 bases, and 16 bases lay in between. DNA of the CDR3: TGTGCCAGCAGCTTAGGGCGACTCATCGGGGGCACTGAAGCTTTCTTT. Translating gives CASSLGRLIGGTEAFF.

The gene calls are TRBV5-4 and TRBJ1-2; D call uncertain. The V and J ends lost 1 base and 4 bases respectively, with 8 bases between them. This CDR3 contains 13 residues. Germline assignment: CDR1 SGHNT and CDR2 YYREEE (reference sequence). The CDR3 loop is CASSLITTYGYTF. The CDR3 DNA reads as TGTGCCAGCAGCTTGATCACAACCTATGGCTACACCTTC.

V is TRBV12-5 and J is TRBJ2-3; D gene ambiguous. The CDR3 consists of 12 residues. Trimming removed 5 bases from V and 2 bases from J, with 5 bases in between. CDR1 LGHNT and CDR2 FRNRAP come from the germline V gene. CDR3 in DNA: TGTGCTAGTGGTCCGTTCACAGATACGCAGTATTTT. Its translation: CASGPFTDTQYF.

The genes are TRBV6-2 or TRBV6-3 and TRBJ2-1, with D possibly matching TRBD2 (5 bases). Trimming cost V 4 bases and J 9 bases, with 16 bases left between them. There are 14 residues in the CDR3. CDR1 and CDR2 (germline): MNHEY, SVGEGT. The CDR3 region has the DNA TGTGCCAGCAGTTCGGACGCCCCGGCGGGTGAGCAGTTCTTC. Translating it yields CASSSDAPAGEQFF.

This chain links TRBV7-2 with TRBJ1-2, with no clear D. Trimming took off 1 base at V and 2 bases at J, with 14 bases between the two ends. There are 16 residues in the CDR3. Germline V lookup: CDR1 SGHTA, CDR2 FQGNSA. The CDR3 DNA reads as TGTGCCAGCAGCTTAGAACCTCCGGGTACAAACTATGGCTACACCTTC. Translation: CASSLEPPGTNYGYTF.

This chain links TRBV27 with TRBJ1-2; D might be TRBD1 (6 bases). Germline assignment: CDR1 MNHEY and CDR2 SMNVEV (reference sequence). Trimming pared 3 bases from V and 8 bases from J, leaving 16 bases between. This CDR3 spans 14 amino acids. CDR3 sequence (DNA): TGTGCCAGCAGTTTTGGGCCACAGGGTTCCGGCTACACCTTC. Protein: CASSFGPQGSGYTF.

The genes are TRBV3-1 (or the pseudogene TRBV3-2) and TRBJ2-3; TRBD1 agrees at 8 bases. Germline V gene lookup returns CDR1 LGHDT and CDR2 YNNKEL (reference sequence). This CDR3 is 14 amino acids long. The J segment lost 6 bases and the V segment lost 7 bases, leaving 9 bases of the junction unmatched. CDR3 residues: CASNDRGSHDTQYF. In DNA form, the CDR3 reads TGTGCCAGCAACGACAGGGGATCGCACGATACGCAGTATTTT.

V gene TRBV15 combines with J gene TRBJ1-4, with TRBD1 identical over 9 bases. Trimming took 5 bases from V and 0 from J; bases not matched to a gene: 10. The length of the CDR3 is 18 residues. Per germline, CDR1 LNHNV and CDR2 YYDKDF (reference sequence). The CDR3 nucleotides are TGTGCCACCAGCGGGGACAGGGACAGTCCCGCAACTAATGAAAAACTGTTTTTT. Protein: CATSGDRDSPATNEKLFF.

This sequence joins TRBV4-1 and TRBJ2-5, with 7 positions matching TRBD2. Germline V lookup: CDR1 MGHRA, CDR2 YSYEKL. The CDR3 covers 13 residues. V lost 5 bases to trimming and J lost 5 bases; unmatched junction nucleotides: 5. The CDR3 DNA reads as TGCGCCAGCAGCGGGGGGGGACGTGAGACCCAGTACTTC. Encoded protein: CASSGGGRETQYF.

The chain employs TRBV4-3 and TRBJ1-1; D gene uncertain. Germline V gene lookup returns CDR1 LGHNA and CDR2 YSLEER. CDR3 size: 15 residues. V was clipped by 2 bases and J by 0 bases, with 10 bases between them. CDR3 residues: CASSQLGGMNTEAFF. The CDR3 DNA is TGCGCCAGCAGCCAATTAGGCGGTATGAACACTGAAGCTTTCTTT.

This sequence joins TRBV4-2 and TRBJ2-2; 14 bases align to TRBD2. Trimming cost V 0 bases and J 5 bases; bases outside gene matches: 8. Germline V gene lookup returns CDR1 LGHNA and CDR2 YNFKEQ. This CDR3 has 19 residues. The CDR3 spells CASSQETSGGAVRTGELFF. DNA of the CDR3: TGTGCCAGCAGCCAAGAGACTAGCGGGGGGGCCGTGAGAACCGGGGAGCTGTTTTTT.

V is TRBV30 and J is TRBJ2-7; 8 bases align to TRBD1. This CDR3 comprises 14 residues. Germline lookup yields CDR1 GTSNPN and CDR2 SVGIG (reference sequence). V dropped 5 bases and J dropped 0; count of bases not matched to a gene: 6. In DNA, the CDR3 is TGTGCCTGGGCCCGTGACAGGGGCTCCTACGAGCAGTACTTC. This codes for CAWARDRGSYEQYF.

The chain has TRBV5-6 and TRBJ1-2, with D hard to call. The germline V gene has CDR1 SGHDT and CDR2 YYEEEE. Trimming removed 0 bases at V and 4 bases at J, with 13 bases between. There are 15 residues in the CDR3. As DNA, the CDR3 is TGTGCCAGCAGCTTGGGGCCCCGTATGCCCTATGGCTACACCTTC. As protein: CASSLGPRMPYGYTF. Looking up the rest from reference TRBV5-6 and TRBJ1-2 gives the full variable domain: DAGVTQSPTHLIKTRGQQVTLRCSPKSGHDTVSWYQQALGQGPQFIFQYYEEEERQRGNFPDRFSGHQFPNYSSELNVNALLLGDSALYLCASSLGPRMPYGYTFGSGTRLTVV.

The V call is TRBV19, the J call TRBJ2-7; D might be TRBD2 (6 bases). Germline CDR1 reads LNHDA; CDR2 reads SQIVND (reference sequence). The CDR3 loop spans 13 amino acids. Trimming pared 3 bases from V and 7 bases from J, leaving 13 bases between. CDR3 region: CASSIGGKGEQYF. CDR3 coding DNA: TGTGCCAGTAGTATCGGAGGGAAGGGGGAGCAGTACTTC.

The CDR3 nucleotides are TGCGCCAGCAGCCACGAAACAGGGGGCGGGGTTGAAGCTTTCTTT. Its translation: CASSHETGGGVEAFF. This chain connects TRBV4-1 to TRBJ1-1; 9 positions agree with TRBD1. The CDR3 sequence is 15 residues long. CDR1 is MGHRA and CDR2 is YSYEKL in the germline V gene. V lost 3 bases, J lost 7 bases, and 9 bases stayed unmatched.

This chain links TRBV15 with TRBJ2-1; 7 bases agree with TRBD2. There are 14 residues in the CDR3. Germline CDR1 is LNHNV and CDR2 is YYDKDF (reference sequence). J gave up 14 bases and V 0 bases, and 10 bases lay outside the gene matches. The CDR3 reads CATSRDPTREVEFF. CDR3 nucleotides: TGTGCCACCAGCAGAGACCCAACCCGGGAGGTTGAGTTCTTC.

V is TRBV10-1 and J is TRBJ1-6, with 7 bases lining up with TRBD1. Germline CDR1 reads WNHNN; CDR2 reads SYGVQD (reference sequence). The CDR3 is 13 amino acids. The trim removed 5 bases at V and 9 bases at J, leaving 4 bases unmatched. The CDR3 protein is CASSRHRGSPLHF. The CDR3 bases are TGCGCCAGCAGTCGGCACAGGGGTTCACCCCTCCACTTT.

Here the CDR3 DNA reads TGTGCCAGCAGTACAATCTTTGGGGACAGGGGGAGTCTGTCCTATAATTCACCCCTCCACTTT. This gives the protein CASSTIFGDRGSLSYNSPLHF. This chain connects TRBV27 to TRBJ1-6; TRBD1 matches 11 bases. The CDR3 is 21 residues long. The germline V gene encodes CDR1 MNHEY and CDR2 SMNVEV (reference sequence). V dropped 5 bases and J dropped 1; count of bases not matched to a gene: 16.

CDR3 sequence reads: CSVGGTGEGYEQYF. In DNA form, the CDR3 reads TGCAGCGTCGGTGGGACAGGGGAAGGCTACGAGCAGTACTTC. The gene calls are TRBV29-1 and TRBJ2-7; the match to TRBD1 covers 10 bases. Germline CDR1 reads SQVTM; CDR2 reads ANQGSEA. Trimming removed 6 bases from V and 3 bases from J; junction bases left unmatched: 8. CDR3 length equals 14 residues.

CDR3 residues: CASSLAAGLGEQYF. CDR3 nucleotide sequence: TGCGCCAGCAGCTTGGCCGCAGGGCTTGGCGAGCAGTACTTC. The chain links TRBV5-1 to TRBJ2-7, with a tentative D call TRBD1 (5 bases). Germline loops: CDR1 SGHRS, CDR2 YFSETQ. This CDR3 comprises 14 residues. V dropped 0 bases and J dropped 6 bases, with 13 bases sitting between them.

The chain carries TRBV30 and TRBJ2-5, with D possibly being TRBD2 (6 bases). The germline CDR1 and CDR2 sequences are GTSNPN and SVGIG (reference sequence). V lost 0 bases and J lost 1, with 12 bases in between. This CDR3 comprises 15 residues. The CDR3 DNA sequence: TGTGCCTGGAGTGTAAGTGTAGCGGTCCAAGAGACCCAGTACTTC. Translation gives CAWSVSVAVQETQYF.

V gene TRBV19 combines with J gene TRBJ1-1; the match to TRBD1 covers 9 bases. Germline trimming cut 3 bases from V and 0 bases from J; bases unmatched to any gene: 8. CDR1 and CDR2 (germline): LNHDA, SQIVND (reference sequence). This CDR3 is 17 amino acids long. The CDR3, as DNA: TGTGCCAGTAGTATTAGACAGGGGGGGCGAATGAACACTGAAGCTTTCTTT. Protein: CASSIRQGGRMNTEAFF.

The chain combines TRBV2 with TRBJ1-2; D possibly corresponds to TRBD1 (5 bases). The CDR3 spans 13 residues. In germline, CDR1 is SNHLY, CDR2 FYNNEI. The V end was cut by 10 bases, the J end by 6 bases, with 18 bases between. The CDR3 reads CATTRRGGNGYTF. CDR3 bases: TGTGCCACCACCAGGAGGGGAGGAAATGGCTACACCTTC.

V and J are TRBV2 and TRBJ2-5; 7 positions match TRBD1. V shed 6 bases and J 7 bases; nucleotides not matched to a gene: 11. Germline lookup yields CDR1 SNHLY and CDR2 FYNNEI. The CDR3 sequence is 14 residues long. The CDR3 DNA follows: TGTGCCAGCAGCGAGGGGGCGAGTATCCGGACCCAGTACTTC. Translated, it gives CASSEGASIRTQYF.

The rearrangement links TRBV6-4 to TRBJ2-1; maybe TRBD2 (6 bases). V was clipped by 0 bases and J by 8 bases, with 14 bases between them. Germline CDR1 is MRHNA and CDR2 is SNTAGT. The CDR3 contains 15 residues. The CDR3 DNA follows: TGTGCCAGCAGTGACTCGGGATCGGGAGTCGATGAGCAGTTCTTC. Translating gives CASSDSGSGVDEQFF.

The chain has TRBV11-2 and TRBJ1-5; TRBD1 is a possible D gene (5 bases). There are 16 residues in the CDR3. The V end lost 0 bases, the J end lost 10 bases, and 19 bases lay between the germline ends. Germline lookup yields CDR1 SGHAT and CDR2 FQNNGV. In nucleotides, the CDR3 is TGTGCCAGCAGCTTAGATCCGGGCGGTGGGGGGGGACCCCAGCATTTT. Its translation is CASSLDPGGGGGPQHF. Supplemented by reference TRBV11-2 and TRBJ1-5, the full variable domain reads EAGVAQSPRYKIIEKRQSVAFWCNPISGHATLYWYQQILGQGPKLLIQFQNNGVVDDSQLPKDRFSAERLKGVDSTLKIQPAKLEDSAVYLCASSLDPGGGGGPQHFGDGTRLSIL.

J is TRBJ1-5 and V is TRBV24-1; D gene unclear. The CDR3 spans 12 residues. Trimming removed 4 bases at V and 6 bases at J, with 6 bases between. Germline lookup yields CDR1 KGHDR and CDR2 SFDVKD. The CDR3 DNA follows: TGTGCCACCAGTGACAGTGGTCAGCCCCAGCATTTT. Its protein product is CATSDSGQPQHF.

This chain links TRBV6-6 with TRBJ1-2, with TRBD1 identical over 9 bases. This CDR3 comprises 14 residues. The junction had 7 bases not matched to a gene; V was cut back by 3 bases and J by 8 bases. The germline gives CDR1 MNHNY, CDR2 SVGAGI (reference sequence). The CDR3 region is CASSYPTGGDGYTF. CDR3 sequence (DNA): TGTGCCAGCAGTTATCCTACAGGGGGCGACGGCTACACCTTC.

The V and J genes are TRBV19 and TRBJ1-2, with 9 bases that match TRBD1. Germline CDR1 reads LNHDA; CDR2 reads SQIVND (reference sequence). V lost 2 bases, J lost 2 bases, and 15 bases stayed unmatched. The CDR3 spans 19 residues. Here the CDR3 DNA reads TGTGCCAGTAGTATACAATTTTACCCGGCCGGGACAGGGAACTATGGCTACACCTTC. This sequence encodes CASSIQFYPAGTGNYGYTF.

The rearrangement joins TRBV7-8 to TRBJ2-7, with D possibly being TRBD2 (6 bases). The germline V gene has CDR1 SGHVS and CDR2 FQNEAQ. Trimming stripped 1 base from V and 6 bases from J, with 16 bases between. CDR3 length: 15 residues. As DNA, the CDR3 is TGTGCCAGCAGCTTAGGCGGGGACCCCCGTCCCGAGCAGTACTTC. This gives the protein CASSLGGDPRPEQYF.

This clone was picked up one time. The chain carries TRBV28 and TRBJ1-5, with TRBD1 matching over 7 bases. The junction had 6 bases not matched to a gene; V was cut back by 6 bases and J by 1 base. The CDR3 contains 15 residues. Germline assignment: CDR1 MDHEN and CDR2 SYDVKM. The DNA for the CDR3 is TGTGCCAGCAGCGCAGGGGGTAAAAGCAATCAGCCCCAGCATTTT. It codes for CASSAGGKSNQPQHF.

The chain employs TRBV10-3 and TRBJ1-1; D is perhaps TRBD1 (6 bases). V was trimmed by 4 bases and J by 2 bases, leaving 11 bases between them. Germline V gives CDR1 ENHRY, CDR2 SYGVKD. The CDR3 length is 14 residues. The CDR3 spells CAISGTAPNTEAFF. In nucleotides, the CDR3 is TGTGCCATCAGTGGGACAGCACCAAACACTGAAGCTTTCTTT.